Reported below is one TCR beta chain. No antigen is known for it. Germline V gene sequence: CDR1 SGHVS, CDR2 FNYEAQ. Trimming removed 5 bases from V and 4 bases from J; junction bases left unmatched: 4. The CDR3 is 14 residues long. Using a J-beta primer mix together with a sample-barcoded 5' primer, a second PCR was run for roughly 6 to 11 cycles. A template-switch adaptor that had 12 random nucleotides put a tag on each cDNA molecule. MiXCR, applied by TCRdb to the 5' RACE reads, yields one record per CDR3 protein. The sample consists of under 1,000,000 distinct CDR3 sequences, about 45% of them appearing once. The data were obtained in a study of blood T cells in healthy people across ages. Study results and caveats: It was not possible, with unsorted PBMCs, to conclusively compare naive and antigen-experienced cells.

Each donor was a healthy Caucasian individual from Russia, aged roughly 6 to 90. This chain joins TRBV7-6 and TRBJ2-7, with 11 bases lining up with TRBD2. The TCR was taken from a man older than 75 in good health. The sequenced sample consisted of blood. CDR3 residues: CASSVGTSGYEQYF. In DNA, the CDR3 is TGTGCCAGCAGCGTAGGGACTAGCGGATACGAGCAGTACTTC.